The clone carrying this T cell receptor beta chain was recorded a few times. Its antigen remains unidentified. This sample was taken from a study of T cell repertoires in cytomegalovirus infection. About the study: CMV epitopes that were recently identified and HLA-C-restricted were used alongside well-studied HLA-B-restricted ones. It can be stated that public TCR beta signatures indicated CMV infection as well as a matching HLA type.

TCRdb re-called the reads with MiXCR, one entry per CDR3 protein. Among about 400,000 distinct CDR3 sequences listed, about 35% were seen once. Broader study findings: The response measured ex vivo was dominated by TCR beta clonotypes (HLA-C-restricted and CMV-specific).

Germline CDR1 reads LNHDA; CDR2 reads SQIVND (reference sequence). V was trimmed by 1 base and J by 6 bases, leaving 13 bases between them. The CDR3 runs to 14 residues. The sequencing used cultured PBMCs, collected from culture after CMV antigen stimulation. The chain joins TRBV19 to TRBJ2-7, with D maybe TRBD1 (6 bases). The TCR was taken from a human donor in good health (CMV status not recorded). Some clones in this sample may be carry-over from other donors' samples. CDR3 sequence: CASSIVQGLGEQYF. The CDR3 region has the DNA TGTGCCAGTAGTATAGTTCAGGGGCTGGGCGAGCAGTACTTC.